The clone carrying this T cell receptor (beta chain) came up a few times. The data belong to a study of blood T cells in healthy people across ages. Germline lookup yields CDR1 PRHDT and CDR2 FYEKMQ (reference sequence). After removal of 4 bases from V and 3 bases from J, the junction contained 8 bases not matched to a gene. There are 16 residues in the CDR3. Sample-barcoded 5' priming and a J-beta primer mix drove a second PCR of roughly 6 to 12 cycles. Through a template-switch adaptor with 12 random nucleotides, each cDNA molecule received a tag. TCRdb passed the 5' RACE reads through MiXCR, listing each CDR3 protein once. The repertoire holds 1.4 million to 1.5 million distinct CDR3 sequences, with 35% to 45% as singletons.

The TCR was taken from a woman between 18 and 29 years old in good health. The gene calls are TRBV13 and TRBJ2-4; the match to TRBD1 covers 8 bases. Sequencing input: blood. The DNA for the CDR3 is TGTGCCAGCAGCTGGAGACAGGGGACATACAAAAACATTCAGTACTTC. Amino acids: CASSWRQGTYKNIQYF.